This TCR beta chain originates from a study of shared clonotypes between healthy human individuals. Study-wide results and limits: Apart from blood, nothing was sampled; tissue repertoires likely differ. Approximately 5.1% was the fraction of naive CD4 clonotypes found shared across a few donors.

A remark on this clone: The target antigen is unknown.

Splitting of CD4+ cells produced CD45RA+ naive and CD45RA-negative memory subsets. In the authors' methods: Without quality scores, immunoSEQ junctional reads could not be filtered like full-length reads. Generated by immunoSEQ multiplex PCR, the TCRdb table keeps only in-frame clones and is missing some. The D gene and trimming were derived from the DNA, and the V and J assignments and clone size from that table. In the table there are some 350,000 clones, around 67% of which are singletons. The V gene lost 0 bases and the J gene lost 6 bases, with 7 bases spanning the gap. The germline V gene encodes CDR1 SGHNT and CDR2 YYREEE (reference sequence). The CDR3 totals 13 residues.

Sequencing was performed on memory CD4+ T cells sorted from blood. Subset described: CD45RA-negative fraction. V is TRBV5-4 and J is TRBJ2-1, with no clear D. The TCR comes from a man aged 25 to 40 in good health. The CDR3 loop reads CASSLARSNEQFF. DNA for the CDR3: TGTGCCAGCAGCTTGGCCAGATCCAATGAGCAGTTCTTC.